The 7 T cell receptor beta chains below all came from one sample that was sequenced in a study of CD8+ T cells in alopecia areata. Investigators isolated RNA and reverse transcribed it into cDNA to act as the sequencing template. Produced via immunoSEQ multiplex PCR; TCRdb's table is partial and in-frame only. The table lists approximately 98,000 clones, 58% of them singletons. Material for sequencing was NKG2D-low CD8+ T cells sorted from blood. The receptors originated from a human donor with alopecia areata.

The rearrangement joins TRBV25-1 to TRBJ2-2; tentatively, D is TRBD2 (5 bases). V was trimmed by 3 bases and J by 7 bases, leaving 12 bases between them. The V gene's germline CDR1 is MGHDK and CDR2 SYGVNS. CDR3 length equals 14 residues. The CDR3 DNA follows: TGTGCCAGCAGTGAGGGAGCGGATGGCGGGGAGCTGTTTTTT. This sequence encodes CASSEGADGGELFF. Based on the CDR3 plus reference TRBV25-1 and TRBJ2-2, the full variable domain is EADIYQTPRYLVIGTGKKITLECSQTMGHDKMYWYQQDPGMELHLIHYSYGVNSTEKGDLSSESTVSRIRTEHFPLTLESARPSHTSQYLCASSEGADGGELFFGEGSRLTVL.

This chain uses TRBV7-2 with TRBJ2-5; D is ambiguous. The germline gives CDR1 SGHTA, CDR2 FQGNSA. The CDR3 consists of 13 residues. V lost 5 bases and J lost 2, with 9 bases in between. This chain's CDR3 is CASSNELQETQYF. The CDR3 bases are TGTGCCAGCAGCAACGAACTGCAAGAGACCCAGTACTTC. Full variable domain (missing parts from reference TRBV7-2 and TRBJ2-5): GAGVSQSPSNKVTEKGKDVELRCDPISGHTALYWYRQSLGQGLEFLIYFQGNSAPDKSGLPSDRFSAERTGGSVSTLTIQRTQQEDSAVYLCASSNELQETQYFGPGTRLLVL.

J is TRBJ2-5 and V is TRBV4-1, with D possibly matching TRBD2 (6 bases). In germline, CDR1 is MGHRA, CDR2 YSYEKL. Trimming took off 0 bases at V and 3 bases at J, with 8 bases between the two ends. The CDR3 consists of 14 residues. The chain's CDR3 is CASSQDGGEETQYF. CDR3 nucleotide sequence: TGCGCCAGCAGCCAAGATGGCGGGGAAGAGACCCAGTACTTC.

The chain has TRBV2 and TRBJ2-1; D remains ambiguous. Germline CDR1 reads SNHLY; CDR2 reads FYNNEI. This CDR3 comprises 11 residues. The V and J ends lost 7 bases and 5 bases respectively, with 6 bases between them. The CDR3, as DNA: TGTGCCAGCACGCTGGACAATGAGCAGTTCTTC. Encoded protein: CASTLDNEQFF.

The CDR3 spells CASSWAGYEQYF. The DNA of the CDR3 is TGTGCCAGCAGTTGGGCCGGCTACGAGCAGTACTTC. V is TRBV5-4 and J is TRBJ2-7; no definite D call. The CDR3 is 12 amino acids. CDR1 is SGHNT, CDR2 YYREEE, per germline (reference sequence). Trimming shortened V by 5 bases and J by 3 bases, and 9 bases separated the two germline ends.

This clone was recorded a few times. Other nucleotide sequences from this sample produce the same CDR3. This rearrangement joins TRBV4-1 to TRBJ2-3, with TRBD1 matching over 8 bases. The CDR3 runs 15 residues. From germline, CDR1 is MGHRA and CDR2 YSYEKL. V lost 3 bases to trimming and J lost 0 bases; unmatched junction nucleotides: 2. The CDR3 DNA follows: TGCGCCAGCAGCCAGCGGGACAGGAGCACAGATACGCAGTATTTT. Its translation: CASSQRDRSTDTQYF.

This clone has a handful of counts. This chain connects TRBV27 to TRBJ2-7; 9 nucleotides match TRBD2. Germline trimming cut 1 base from V and 2 bases from J; bases unmatched to any gene: 6. The CDR3 extends over 16 amino acids. Germline V gene data show CDR1 as MNHEY and CDR2 as SMNVEV (reference sequence). CDR3 in DNA: TGTGCCAGCAGTTTATTAGGTAGCGGGAGACCCTACGAGCAGTACTTC. It translates to CASSLLGSGRPYEQYF.